This note documents a single T cell receptor beta chain sequence. The data stem from a study of blood T cell repertoires in COVID-19. Across the whole study: The United States, Italy and Spain provided the acute and convalescent COVID-19 samples. PBMCs, B-cell-depleted T cells, or T cells provided the cDNA or gDNA that made up the material.

As originally analysed: It was from reference gene primer amplification that nucleated cell counts were estimated. TCRdb's copy holds only in-frame clones and misses some; the assay was immunoSEQ multiplex PCR. D and trimming were read from the DNA, whereas the V and J calls and clone size are those reported in that table. Among some 170,000 clones listed, around 76% were seen once. V gave up 4 bases and J gave up 2 bases, with 6 bases separating them. The CDR3 runs to 13 residues. CDR1 is MDHEN, CDR2 SYDVKM, per germline. The receptor comes from a woman between 70 and 85 years old with acute or convalescent COVID-19. This chain connects TRBV28 to TRBJ1-3; D remains unclear. What was sequenced was peripheral blood. As DNA, the CDR3 is TGTGCCAGCAGTTCAGGCACTGGAAACACCATATATTTT. This gives the protein CASSSGTGNTIYF.